This entry features one T cell receptor (beta chain) sequence. What it binds is not known. The sample originates from a study of T cell repertoires in cytomegalovirus infection. For the study at large: Public TCR beta signature analysis indicated the presence of both CMV infection and matching HLA type. Broader study findings: Ex vivo responses were dominated by HLA-C-restricted CMV-specific TCR beta clonotypes.

TCRdb ran MiXCR on the reads and lists one entry per CDR3 protein. The data hold around 440,000 distinct CDR3 sequences, with around 11% observed a single time. Trimming cost V 0 bases and J 2 bases, with 10 bases left between them. From germline, CDR1 is LGHNA and CDR2 YNFKEQ. The CDR3 totals 15 residues. The TCR comes from a human donor in good health (CMV status not recorded). Some clones in this sample may be carry-over from other donors' samples. The chain combines TRBV4-2 with TRBJ1-2; D ambiguous. Sequenced sample: PBMCs. The CDR3 nucleotides are TGTGCCAGCAGCCAAGATCTCGGCCTGAACTATGGCTACACCTTC. Amino acid sequence: CASSQDLGLNYGYTF.